These 14 T cell receptor beta chains share one sample of origin, sequenced in a study of blood T cell repertoires in COVID-19. TCRdb keeps only in-frame clones here, not all; method: immunoSEQ multiplex PCR. The sample consists of 150,000 to 200,000 clones, about four fifths of them appearing once. What was sequenced was peripheral blood. The receptors derive from a man aged 60 to 69 with active or convalescent COVID-19.

The chain combines TRBV2 with TRBJ2-7, with 8 bases lining up with TRBD1. V lost 5 bases, J lost 6 bases, and 15 bases stayed unmatched. Germline V gene lookup returns CDR1 SNHLY and CDR2 FYNNEI. CDR3 length: 16 amino acids. The CDR3 protein is CASSPTVGQGASEQYF. Written as DNA, the CDR3 is TGTGCCAGCAGTCCTACGGTGGGTCAGGGGGCGAGCGAGCAGTACTTC.

This chain connects TRBV6-2 or TRBV6-3 to TRBJ2-2, with D perhaps matching TRBD1 (6 bases). The ends were cut back, 5 bases at V and 7 bases at J, with 11 bases in the middle. Germline V lookup: CDR1 MNHEY, CDR2 SVGEGT. The CDR3 contains 13 residues. For the CDR3, the DNA is TGTGCCAGCAGTCCGGACAGCCACGGGGAGCTGTTTTTT. Protein sequence: CASSPDSHGELFF.

The chain uses TRBV5-1 and TRBJ2-1; D unresolved. Germline V lookup: CDR1 SGHRS, CDR2 YFSETQ. V lost 0 bases, J lost 6 bases, and 10 bases lay in between. The CDR3 consists of 14 residues. Written as DNA, the CDR3 is TGCGCCAGCAGCTTGGAACTAACGTTCAATGAGCAGTTCTTC. It codes for CASSLELTFNEQFF.

The V and J genes are TRBV18 and TRBJ1-4, with 10 bases fitting TRBD1. CDR3 length equals 16 residues. Germline V gene lookup returns CDR1 KGHSH and CDR2 LQKENI. The V gene end was trimmed by 3 bases and the J gene end by 5 bases; junction bases not matched to a gene: 6. The CDR3 DNA sequence: TGTGCCAGCTCACCCCTCGTGGGACAGGGGAATGAAAAACTGTTTTTT. It specifies CASSPLVGQGNEKLFF.

A note on this clone: Other DNA sequences in the same sample also yield this CDR3. V usage is TRBV12-3 or TRBV12-4 and J usage is TRBJ1-5; TRBD1 matches 8 bases. Trimming cost V 6 bases and J 4 bases; bases outside gene matches: 2. CDR3 length: 13 amino acids. The CDR3 DNA sequence: TGTGCCAGCAGAGGACAGGGAAATCAGCCCCAGCATTTT. It specifies CASRGQGNQPQHF.

The rearrangement uses TRBV3-1 (or the pseudogene TRBV3-2) and TRBJ2-3; 12 bases fit TRBD2. The CDR3 is 15 residues long. Germline loops: CDR1 LGHDT, CDR2 YNNKEL (reference sequence). The trim removed 0 bases at V and 10 bases at J, leaving 5 bases unmatched. CDR3 loop: CASSQDLASGGAQYF. CDR3 bases: TGTGCCAGCAGCCAAGATCTGGCTAGCGGGGGGGCGCAGTATTTT.

The gene calls are TRBV9 and TRBJ1-2; maybe TRBD1 (5 bases). Germline V gives CDR1 SGDLS, CDR2 YYNGEE. The CDR3 is 14 amino acids. The V end was cut by 3 bases, the J end by 4 bases, with 13 bases between. The CDR3 nucleotides are TGTGCCAGCAGCGCCCAGGGAGGACTCTATGGCTACACCTTC. Protein: CASSAQGGLYGYTF.

The genes are TRBV5-1 and TRBJ2-3, with TRBD2 identical over 7 bases. Looked up from germline, CDR1 is SGHRS and CDR2 is YFSETQ. V trimming: 4 bases; J trimming: 6 bases; junction bases outside the gene matches: 8. The CDR3 runs to 14 residues. This CDR3 reads CASSTRLALDTQYF. The CDR3 DNA follows: TGCGCCAGCAGCACCAGACTAGCTCTTGATACGCAGTATTTT.

The rearrangement uses TRBV11-3 and TRBJ2-5; TRBD2 agrees at 8 bases. From germline, CDR1 is SGHNT and CDR2 YENEEA. The CDR3 has 17 amino acids. V trimming: 0 bases; J trimming: 5 bases; junction bases outside the gene matches: 11. The CDR3 loop is CASSLDSRAGVRETQYF. The CDR3 nucleotides read TGTGCCAGCAGCTTAGATAGTAGAGCGGGAGTACGTGAGACCCAGTACTTC.

V gene TRBV5-6 combines with J gene TRBJ1-1; TRBD1 agrees at 9 bases. The CDR3 is 15 residues long. Germline V lookup: CDR1 SGHDT, CDR2 YYEEEE. Unmatched junction bases numbered 15, after V lost 5 bases and J lost 10 bases. The CDR3 loop is CASSPRDRDRYGAFF. In nucleotides, the CDR3 is TGTGCCAGCAGTCCCCGGGACAGGGACCGTTATGGAGCTTTCTTT.

This clone came up a few times. V is TRBV24-1 and J is TRBJ2-5; TRBD1 aligns across 7 bases. This CDR3 is 18 amino acids long. CDR1 KGHDR and CDR2 SFDVKD come from the germline V gene. J was trimmed by 2 bases and V by 10 bases; bases with no gene match: 21. The CDR3 spells CATGLNSGARGSQETQYF. The CDR3 DNA reads TGTGCCACAGGACTCAATTCAGGGGCCAGGGGGAGTCAAGAGACCCAGTACTTC.

This clone was found a few times. One end of the junction does not line up with germline, which may come from a read error. This chain links TRBV12-3 or TRBV12-4 with TRBJ1-4; unclear D gene. This CDR3 comprises 12 residues. CDR3 region: CASSLEGLEGRF. DNA of the CDR3: TGTGCCAGCAGTTTGGAGGGTCTAGAGGGTCGTTTT.

A single count supports this clone. In nucleotides, the CDR3 is TGTGCCAGCAGTGAAGGGCGCGGGGGAACCAATGAGCAGTTCTTC. Its translation is CASSEGRGGTNEQFF. The chain joins TRBV2 to TRBJ2-1; 7 bases agree with TRBD2. The junction had 6 bases not matched to a gene; V was cut back by 1 base and J by 6 bases. Germline V lookup: CDR1 SNHLY, CDR2 FYNNEI. The CDR3 extends over 15 amino acids.

A note on this clone: Other DNA sequences in this specimen translate into the identical CDR3. The chain uses TRBV27 and TRBJ1-5; 7 positions match TRBD1. The CDR3 loop spans 15 amino acids. V lost 5 bases and J lost 0; bases outside the gene matches: 4. Germline CDR1 reads MNHEY; CDR2 reads SMNVEV (reference sequence). The DNA for the CDR3 is TGTGCCAGCAGTCTCAACAGGGGTAGCAATCAGCCCCAGCATTTT. This codes for CASSLNRGSNQPQHF.